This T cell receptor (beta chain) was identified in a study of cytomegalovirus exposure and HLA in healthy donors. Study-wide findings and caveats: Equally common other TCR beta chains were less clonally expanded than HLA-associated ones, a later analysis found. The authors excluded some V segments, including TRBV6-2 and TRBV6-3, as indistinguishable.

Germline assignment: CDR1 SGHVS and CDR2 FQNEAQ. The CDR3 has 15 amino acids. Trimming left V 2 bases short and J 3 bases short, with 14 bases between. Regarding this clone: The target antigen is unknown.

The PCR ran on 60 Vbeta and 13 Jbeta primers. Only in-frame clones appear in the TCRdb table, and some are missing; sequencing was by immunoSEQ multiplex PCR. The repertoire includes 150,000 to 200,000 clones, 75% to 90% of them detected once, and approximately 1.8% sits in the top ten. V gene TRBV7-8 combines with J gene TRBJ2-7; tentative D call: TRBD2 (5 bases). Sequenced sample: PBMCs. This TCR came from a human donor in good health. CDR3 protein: CASSLSAAGNYEQYF. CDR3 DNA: TGTGCCAGCAGCTTATCGGCAGCCGGGAACTACGAGCAGTACTTC.